The rows below give T cell receptor beta chains drawn from one sample of a study of T cell repertoires in cytomegalovirus infection. A single record per CDR3 protein comes from TCRdb applying MiXCR to the reads. The sample shows 310,000 or so distinct CDR3 sequences, 25% of them seen only once. Sequenced: PBMCs. Receptors originate from a human donor in good health (CMV status not recorded). Some clones in this sample may be carry-over from other donors' samples. Each CDR3 is given with its conserved first and last residue. Each record gives: clone size, V gene, D gene, J gene, CDR3 protein, CDR3 DNA. A D gene is named only where the DNA matches it firmly. Size values are once, few and many counts, or a class for expanded clones, and some rows have none.

size: NA
V: TRBV2
D: TRBD1
J: TRBJ2-2
CDR3: CARGTGTNTGELFF
DNA: TGTGCCAGAGGGACAGGAACGAACACCGGGGAGCTGTTTTTT

size: NA
V: TRBV2
D: TRBD1
J: TRBJ1-5
CDR3: CASSEPGGAGNQPQHF
DNA: TGTGCCAGCAGTGAACCAGGGGGGGCCGGCAATCAGCCCCAGCATTTT

size: few
V: TRBV28
D: TRBD1
J: TRBJ1-1
CDR3: CASIGTGGWSEAFF
DNA: TGTGCCAGCATCGGCACAGGGGGCTGGTCTGAAGCTTTCTTT

size: many
V: TRBV28
D: TRBD1
J: TRBJ1-1
CDR3: CASSPPAGQNEAFF
DNA: TGTGCCAGCAGTCCACCTGCGGGACAGAATGAAGCTTTCTTT

size: few
V: TRBV28
D: NA
J: TRBJ1-1
CDR3: CASSVGSYTEAFF
DNA: TGTGCCAGCAGTGTCGGTTCCTACACTGAAGCTTTCTTT

size: NA
V: TRBV29-1
D: NA
J: TRBJ2-7
CDR3: CSVKDGRDEQYF
DNA: TGCAGCGTTAAGGACGGACGTGACGAGCAGTACTTC

size: many
V: TRBV7-2
D: NA
J: TRBJ2-1
CDR3: CASSLDQNEQFF
DNA: TGTGCCAGCAGCTTAGACCAAAATGAGCAGTTCTTC

size: many
V: TRBV11-2
D: TRBD2
J: TRBJ2-3
CDR3: CASSLLAGAPTDTQYF
DNA: TGTGCCAGCAGCTTGCTAGCGGGAGCTCCCACAGATACGCAGTATTTT

size: few
V: TRBV15
D: NA
J: TRBJ1-6
CDR3: CATSPEGGSDSPLHF
DNA: TGTGCCACCAGCCCAGAGGGGGGTTCGGATTCACCCCTCCACTTT

size: few
V: TRBV29-1
D: NA
J: TRBJ1-3
CDR3: CSVEDHQRVNTIYF
DNA: TGCAGCGTTGAAGATCATCAGCGGGTTAACACCATATATTTT

size: few
V: TRBV28
D: TRBD2
J: TRBJ2-3
CDR3: CASSPLSGPTPTQYF
DNA: TGTGCCAGCAGTCCCCTTAGCGGGCCCACCCCGACGCAGTATTTT

size: once
V: TRBV29-1
D: TRBD2
J: TRBJ2-5
CDR3: CSAGLASETQYF
DNA: TGCAGCGCCGGACTAGCTTCAGAGACCCAGTACTTC

size: NA
V: TRBV9
D: TRBD2
J: TRBJ2-5
CDR3: CASSPPRGSSDQETQYF
DNA: TGTGCCAGCAGCCCACCGCGGGGGTCGTCGGATCAAGAGACCCAGTACTTC

size: NA
V: TRBV27
D: NA
J: TRBJ1-5
CDR3: CASSLFRGNPNQPQHF
DNA: TGTGCCAGCAGTTTATTTCGAGGGAACCCTAATCAGCCCCAGCATTTT

size: NA
V: TRBV30
D: TRBD1
J: TRBJ1-2
CDR3: CAWTRTGTEGYTF
DNA: TGTGCCTGGACAAGGACAGGGACGGAGGGCTACACCTTC

size: NA
V: TRBV14
D: NA
J: TRBJ2-1
CDR3: CASSQGGLWYNEQFF
DNA: TGTGCCAGCAGCCAAGGCGGCCTCTGGTACAATGAGCAGTTCTTC

size: few
V: TRBV12-3/TRBV12-4
D: NA
J: TRBJ1-1
CDR3: CASSDRNTEAFF
DNA: TGTGCCAGCAGTGATAGGAACACTGAAGCTTTCTTT

size: few
V: TRBV6-1
D: NA
J: TRBJ1-2
CDR3: CASPGALGYGYTF
DNA: TGTGCCAGCCCTGGGGCTCTGGGCTATGGCTACACCTTC

size: many
V: TRBV7-2
D: NA
J: TRBJ2-5
CDR3: CASSGGWKETQYF
DNA: TGTGCCAGCAGCGGGGGCTGGAAAGAGACCCAGTACTTC

size: NA
V: TRBV5-1
D: TRBD2
J: TRBJ2-3
CDR3: CASSPLAGGDTDTQYF
DNA: TGCGCCAGCAGCCCGCTAGCGGGGGGCGACACAGATACGCAGTATTTT

size: many
V: TRBV4-2
D: TRBD2
J: TRBJ2-5
CDR3: CASSSWTSGRETQYF
DNA: TGTGCCAGCAGCAGCTGGACTAGCGGTAGGGAGACCCAGTACTTC

size: NA
V: TRBV29-1
D: NA
J: TRBJ1-2
CDR3: CSEGAVLGGYTF
DNA: TGCAGCGAAGGCGCCGTTTTGGGGGGCTACACCTTC

size: NA
V: TRBV15
D: TRBD2
J: TRBJ2-1
CDR3: CATSRGSGGANEQFF
DNA: TGTGCCACCAGCAGAGGTAGCGGGGGGGCGAATGAGCAGTTCTTC

size: few
V: TRBV28
D: NA
J: TRBJ2-1
CDR3: CASNQNNYNEQFF
DNA: TGTGCCAGCAACCAGAATAACTACAATGAGCAGTTCTTC

size: few
V: TRBV29-1
D: TRBD1
J: TRBJ2-5
CDR3: CSGQQGAETQYF
DNA: TGCAGCGGACAACAGGGGGCTGAGACCCAGTACTTC